This T cell receptor beta chain was identified during a study of T cell responses to AZD1222 COVID-19 vaccine. Sequenced by immunoSEQ multiplex PCR; TCRdb stores in-frame clones only, minus some. The sample shows 20,000 to 30,000 clones, about nine tenths of them seen only once. As for this clone: Its specificity is unknown.

Overall study findings and caveats: Two AZD1222 administrations were followed by greater Spike-specific TCR breadth and depth. Seropositive at baseline were only 5 to 7 AZD1222 recipients.

V was pared by 0 bases and J by 0 bases, with 12 bases between. This CDR3 has 17 amino acids. CDR1 LNHNV and CDR2 YYDKDF come from the germline V gene (reference sequence). The sequence was collected from an adult who received the AZD1222 COVID-19 vaccine. The sample was peripheral blood, taken 28 days after the second AZD1222 dose. The rearrangement joins TRBV15 to TRBJ1-3; weak D call: TRBD1 (6 bases). The CDR3 DNA reads TGTGCCACCAGCAGAGATCGACAGGTTGGCTCTGGAAACACCATATATTTT. It yields the protein CATSRDRQVGSGNTIYF.